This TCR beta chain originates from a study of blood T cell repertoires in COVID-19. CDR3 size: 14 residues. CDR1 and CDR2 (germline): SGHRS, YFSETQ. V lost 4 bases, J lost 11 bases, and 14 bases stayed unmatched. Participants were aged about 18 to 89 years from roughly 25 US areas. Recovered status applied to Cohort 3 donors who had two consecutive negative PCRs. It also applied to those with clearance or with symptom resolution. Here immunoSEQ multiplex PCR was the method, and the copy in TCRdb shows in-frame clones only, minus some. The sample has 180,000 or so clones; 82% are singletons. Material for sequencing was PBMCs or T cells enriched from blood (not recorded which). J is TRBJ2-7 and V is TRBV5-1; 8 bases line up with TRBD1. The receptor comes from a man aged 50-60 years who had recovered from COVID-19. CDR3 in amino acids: CASSPGQGGRREYF. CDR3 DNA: TGCGCCAGCAGCCCTGGACAGGGTGGGCGCCGCGAGTACTTC.